This T cell receptor beta chain was found in a study of identical twins. General study findings and limits: Insertion counts were lower in abundant cord blood beta clonotypes, a trend that memory repertoires did not show.

Per germline, CDR1 SQVTM and CDR2 ANQGSEA. V was pared by 4 bases and J by 2 bases, with 11 bases between. The CDR3 spans 14 residues. Concerning this clonotype: Its specificity is not known. This sequence may be a read error, since a much larger clone differs from it by one base. The CDR3 end shows no conserved phenylalanine or tryptophan, and so a read error is likely.

MiXCR, run by TCRdb on the 5' RACE reads, gives a single entry per CDR3 protein. The sample lists just over 450,000 distinct CDR3 sequences; approximately 15% were seen once. Separately, the same data were catalogued under a study of yellow fever vaccine responses in identical twins.

The chain uses TRBV29-1 and TRBJ2-2; D ambiguous. The receptor comes from a young woman in good health. Source material: CD4+ T cells sorted from blood. Here the CDR3 reads CSVGSQANTGELFS. The CDR3 DNA reads as TGCAGCGTTGGAAGTCAGGCAAACACCGGGGAGCTGTTTTCT.